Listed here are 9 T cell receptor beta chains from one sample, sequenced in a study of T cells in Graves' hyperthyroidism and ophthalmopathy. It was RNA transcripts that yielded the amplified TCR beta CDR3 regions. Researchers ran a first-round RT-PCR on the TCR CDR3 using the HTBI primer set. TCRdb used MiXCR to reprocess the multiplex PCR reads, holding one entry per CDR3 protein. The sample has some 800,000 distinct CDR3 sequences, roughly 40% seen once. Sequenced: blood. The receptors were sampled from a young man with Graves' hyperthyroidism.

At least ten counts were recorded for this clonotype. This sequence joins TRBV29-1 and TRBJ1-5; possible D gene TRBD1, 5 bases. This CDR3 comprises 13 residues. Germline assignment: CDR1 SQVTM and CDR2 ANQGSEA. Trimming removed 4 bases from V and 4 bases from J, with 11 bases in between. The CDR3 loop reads CSVGHAGNQPQHF. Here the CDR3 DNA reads TGCAGCGTTGGCCATGCAGGGAATCAGCCCCAGCATTTT.

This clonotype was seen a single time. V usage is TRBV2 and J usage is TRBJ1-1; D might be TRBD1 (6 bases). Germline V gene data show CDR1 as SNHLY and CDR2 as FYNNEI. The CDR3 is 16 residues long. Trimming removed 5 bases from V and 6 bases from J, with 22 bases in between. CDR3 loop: CASSYSNRGARPEAFF. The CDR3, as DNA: TGTGCCAGCAGTTACTCTAATCGGGGGGCGCGGCCTGAAGCTTTCTTT.

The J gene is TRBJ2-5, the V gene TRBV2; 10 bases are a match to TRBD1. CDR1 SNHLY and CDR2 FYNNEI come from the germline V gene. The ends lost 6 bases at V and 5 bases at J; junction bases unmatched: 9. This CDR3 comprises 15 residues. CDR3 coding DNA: TGTGCCAGCAGCCTATGGACAGGGGGAGGGGAGACCCAGTACTTC. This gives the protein CASSLWTGGGETQYF. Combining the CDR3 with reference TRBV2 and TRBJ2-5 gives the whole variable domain EPEVTQTPSHQVTQMGQEVILRCVPISNHLYFYWYRQILGQKVEFLVSFYNNEISEKSEIFDDQFSVERPDGSNFTLKIRSTKLEDSAMYFCASSLWTGGGETQYFGPGTRLLVL.

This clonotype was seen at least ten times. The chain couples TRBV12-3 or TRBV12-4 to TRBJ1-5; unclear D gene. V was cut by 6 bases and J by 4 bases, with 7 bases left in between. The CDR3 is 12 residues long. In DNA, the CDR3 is TGTGCCAGCAGGGAAGGGAATCAGCCCCAGCATTTT. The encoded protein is CASREGNQPQHF.

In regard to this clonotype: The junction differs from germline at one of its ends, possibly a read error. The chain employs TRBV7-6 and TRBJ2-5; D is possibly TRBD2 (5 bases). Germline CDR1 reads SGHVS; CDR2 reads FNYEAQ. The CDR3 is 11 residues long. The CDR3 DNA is TGTGTCAGCGAGCCGGGGGAGACCCAGTACTTC. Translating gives CVSEPGETQYF.

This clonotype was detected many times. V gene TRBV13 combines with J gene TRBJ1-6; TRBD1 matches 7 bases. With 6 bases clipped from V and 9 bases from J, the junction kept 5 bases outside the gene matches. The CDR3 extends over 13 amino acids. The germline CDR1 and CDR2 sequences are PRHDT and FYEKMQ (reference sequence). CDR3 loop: CASRRGQTSPLHF. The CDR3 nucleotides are TGTGCCAGCAGACGGGGACAGACTTCACCCCTCCACTTT.

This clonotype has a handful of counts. CDR3 in DNA: TGTGCCAGCTCACCGGACAGCTTTGAAGCTTTCTTT. This translates into CASSPDSFEAFF. This chain joins TRBV18 and TRBJ1-1; maybe TRBD1 (6 bases). The CDR3 spans 12 residues. V was trimmed by 3 bases and J by 7 bases, leaving 9 bases between them. Germline V gene lookup returns CDR1 KGHSH and CDR2 LQKENI.

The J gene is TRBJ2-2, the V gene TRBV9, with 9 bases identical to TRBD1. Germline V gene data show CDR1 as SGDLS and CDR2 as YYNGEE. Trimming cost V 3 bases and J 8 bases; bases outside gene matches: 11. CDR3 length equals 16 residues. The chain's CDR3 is CASSGPGQGGVGELFF. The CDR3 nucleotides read TGTGCCAGCAGCGGACCGGGACAGGGCGGCGTGGGGGAGCTGTTTTTT.

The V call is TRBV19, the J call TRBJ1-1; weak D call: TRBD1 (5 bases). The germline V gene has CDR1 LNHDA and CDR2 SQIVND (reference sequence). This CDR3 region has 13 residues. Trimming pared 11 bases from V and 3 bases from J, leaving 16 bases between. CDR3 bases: TGTGCCGCCCACTCGATGGGGGACACTGAAGCTTTCTTT. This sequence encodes CAAHSMGDTEAFF. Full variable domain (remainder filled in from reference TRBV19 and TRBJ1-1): DGGITQSPKYLFRKEGQNVTLSCEQNLNHDAMYWYRQDPGQGLRLIYYSQIVNDFQKGDIAEGYSVSREKKESFPLTVTSAQKNPTAFYLCAAHSMGDTEAFFGQGTRLTVV.